This paragraph reports one TCR beta chain. Its antigen is currently unknown. These data come from a study of cytomegalovirus exposure and HLA in healthy donors. Study-wide background: The same platform was used for the 130 or so validation repertoires as for the roughly 700 first-cohort repertoires, as reported in a later analysis. Study-wide results and limits: Generally TCR sequences proved uncommon, though certain public TCRs appeared in numerous donors.

Germline assignment: CDR1 SGHNT and CDR2 YYREEE (reference sequence). V was shortened by 1 base and J by 1 base, with 11 bases between the two germline ends. The CDR3 length is 15 residues. Libraries were prepared by immunoSEQ multiplex PCR; TCRdb keeps only in-frame clonotypes and omits some of them. The table lists 130,000 to 150,000 clones, roughly 92% of them singletons. The donors were in the roughly 120-subject validation cohort; that cohort was separate from the roughly 700-subject first cohort. The receptor was derived from a man aged 18-30 years in good health and CMV-seronegative. V is TRBV5-4 and J is TRBJ1-1, with D possibly matching TRBD1 (5 bases). The sequenced material came from PBMCs. CDR3 DNA sequence: TGTGCCAGCAGCTTGAAGCGGGACGGGAACACTGAAGCTTTCTTT. This gives the protein CASSLKRDGNTEAFF.